Listed below are T cell receptor beta chains from one sample, sequenced in a study of technical replicates of blood from a few donors. The data were produced by immunoSEQ multiplex PCR, yet TCRdb's version contains in-frame clones alone and is incomplete. The data show fewer than 85,000 clones, with under 95% seen just once and about 0.38% held by the top ten. The sample consisted of T cells isolated from PBMCs. The receptor source for this set is a human donor in good health. Both conserved end residues are part of each CDR3. Each record gives: V gene, J gene, clone size, D gene, CDR3 protein, CDR3 DNA. The D gene is left open where the match is weak. Clone size is shown for a subset of rows, as once, few, many or a class of expanded clone.

v_call: TRBV4-1; j_call: TRBJ1-5; clone_size: NA; d_call: TRBD1; cdr3_aa: CASSPRQGATNQPQHF; cdr3_nt: TGCGCCAGCAGCCCAAGACAGGGGGCCACGAATCAGCCCCAGCATTTT
v_call: TRBV9; j_call: TRBJ2-4; clone_size: NA; d_call: TRBD2; cdr3_aa: CASSETSGSTGHF; cdr3_nt: TGTGCCAGCAGCGAAACTAGCGGGAGCACCGGTCACTTC
v_call: TRBV9; j_call: TRBJ1-1; clone_size: once; d_call: TRBD1; cdr3_aa: CASSPGTGGSEAFF; cdr3_nt: TGTGCCAGCAGCCCAGGGACAGGGGGTTCTGAAGCTTTCTTT
v_call: TRBV7-6; j_call: TRBJ2-5; clone_size: NA; d_call: TRBD2; cdr3_aa: CASIPGASGSSETQYF; cdr3_nt: TGTGCCAGCATCCCGGGGGCTAGCGGGAGCTCAGAGACCCAGTACTTC
v_call: TRBV10-3; j_call: TRBJ2-5; clone_size: NA; d_call: TRBD1; cdr3_aa: CAISASGTGTRETQYF; cdr3_nt: TGTGCCATCAGTGCGTCAGGGACAGGGACACGTGAGACCCAGTACTTC
v_call: TRBV6-1; j_call: TRBJ2-7; clone_size: NA; d_call: TRBD1; cdr3_aa: CASHYRGGHEQYF; cdr3_nt: TGTGCCAGTCATTACAGGGGCGGCCACGAGCAGTACTTC
v_call: TRBV10-3; j_call: TRBJ2-7; clone_size: NA; d_call: TRBD2; cdr3_aa: CAISQETGGSYEQYF; cdr3_nt: TGTGCCATCAGTCAGGAAACGGGAGGATCCTACGAGCAGTACTTC
v_call: TRBV7-3; j_call: TRBJ2-1; clone_size: once; d_call: NA; cdr3_aa: CASSFQGVNNEQFF; cdr3_nt: TGTGCCAGCAGCTTTCAGGGTGTTAACAATGAGCAGTTCTTC
v_call: TRBV7-7; j_call: TRBJ1-3; clone_size: few; d_call: NA; cdr3_aa: CASSQGLKLRDTIYF; cdr3_nt: TGTGCTAGCAGCCAGGGACTGAAATTGAGAGACACCATATATTTT
v_call: TRBV10-3; j_call: TRBJ1-1; clone_size: NA; d_call: NA; cdr3_aa: CAINGRDQTEAFF; cdr3_nt: TGTGCCATCAACGGCAGGGATCAAACTGAAGCTTTCTTT
v_call: TRBV6-5; j_call: TRBJ2-5; clone_size: NA; d_call: TRBD1; cdr3_aa: CASSYSGQGVEETQYF; cdr3_nt: TGTGCCAGCAGTTACTCGGGACAGGGGGTAGAAGAGACCCAGTACTTC
v_call: TRBV6-5; j_call: TRBJ1-1; clone_size: NA; d_call: NA; cdr3_aa: CASSYGGDTEAFF; cdr3_nt: TGTGCCAGCAGTTATGGAGGGGACACTGAAGCTTTCTTT
v_call: TRBV11-2; j_call: TRBJ1-1; clone_size: NA; d_call: NA; cdr3_aa: CASSWMGDSEAFF; cdr3_nt: TGTGCCAGCAGCTGGATGGGTGACTCTGAAGCTTTCTTT
v_call: TRBV5-6; j_call: TRBJ2-1; clone_size: NA; d_call: NA; cdr3_aa: CASSLDRGSYNEQFF; cdr3_nt: TGTGCCAGCAGCTTGGATCGGGGCTCCTACAATGAGCAGTTCTTC
v_call: TRBV5-1; j_call: TRBJ1-1; clone_size: NA; d_call: NA; cdr3_aa: CASSFEGGTEAFF; cdr3_nt: TGCGCCAGCAGCTTTGAGGGAGGCACTGAAGCTTTCTTT
v_call: TRBV5-1; j_call: TRBJ2-7; clone_size: NA; d_call: TRBD1; cdr3_aa: CASSYDRGDEQYF; cdr3_nt: TGCGCCAGCAGCTACGACAGGGGGGACGAGCAGTACTTC
v_call: TRBV11-2; j_call: TRBJ2-3; clone_size: NA; d_call: NA; cdr3_aa: CASSSSRRGLPITDTQYF; cdr3_nt: TGTGCCAGCAGCTCATCCAGGAGGGGGCTTCCTATCACAGATACGCAGTATTTT
v_call: TRBV6-1; j_call: TRBJ1-4; clone_size: NA; d_call: TRBD1; cdr3_aa: CASSELGQGREKLFF; cdr3_nt: TGTGCCAGCAGTGAACTGGGACAGGGGAGGGAAAAACTGTTTTTT
v_call: TRBV27; j_call: TRBJ2-1; clone_size: NA; d_call: TRBD1; cdr3_aa: CASSPDRGSYNEQFF; cdr3_nt: TGTGCCAGCAGTCCGGACAGGGGTTCCTACAATGAGCAGTTCTTC
v_call: TRBV4-1; j_call: TRBJ2-1; clone_size: NA; d_call: NA; cdr3_aa: CASSPVGLSEQFF; cdr3_nt: TGCGCCAGCAGCCCGGTGGGGCTCAGTGAGCAGTTCTTC
v_call: TRBV27; j_call: TRBJ1-1; clone_size: few; d_call: NA; cdr3_aa: CASSLGQVNTEAFF; cdr3_nt: TGTGCCAGCAGCTTAGGGCAGGTGAACACTGAAGCTTTCTTT
v_call: TRBV29-1; j_call: TRBJ2-3; clone_size: NA; d_call: NA; cdr3_aa: CSVDYSDTQYF; cdr3_nt: TGCAGCGTTGATTATTCCGATACGCAGTATTTT
v_call: TRBV20-1; j_call: TRBJ1-1; clone_size: NA; d_call: NA; cdr3_aa: CSIAANTEAFF; cdr3_nt: TGCAGTATAGCAGCGAACACTGAAGCTTTCTTT
v_call: TRBV4-2; j_call: TRBJ2-5; clone_size: NA; d_call: NA; cdr3_aa: CASSQWRPETQYF; cdr3_nt: TGTGCCAGCAGCCAATGGCGGCCAGAGACCCAGTACTTC
v_call: TRBV27; j_call: TRBJ2-7; clone_size: NA; d_call: NA; cdr3_aa: CASSPGRGEQYF; cdr3_nt: TGTGCCAGCAGTCCCGGCCGGGGCGAGCAGTACTTC
v_call: TRBV6-6; j_call: TRBJ2-7; clone_size: NA; d_call: NA; cdr3_aa: CASSYPGASYEQYF; cdr3_nt: TGTGCCAGCAGTTACCCTGGAGCGTCCTACGAGCAGTACTTC
v_call: TRBV7-2; j_call: TRBJ1-5; clone_size: NA; d_call: TRBD1; cdr3_aa: CASSFRTGDSQPQHF; cdr3_nt: TGTGCCAGCAGCTTCCGGACAGGGGATAGTCAGCCCCAGCATTTT
v_call: TRBV5-4; j_call: TRBJ2-7; clone_size: once; d_call: NA; cdr3_aa: CASSLRDTFVGEQYF; cdr3_nt: TGTGCCAGCAGCCTCCGGGACACCTTTGTGGGGGAGCAGTACTTC
v_call: TRBV19; j_call: TRBJ2-7; clone_size: NA; d_call: TRBD1; cdr3_aa: CASSSTGGRNEQYF; cdr3_nt: TGTGCCAGTAGTTCGACAGGGGGTAGGAACGAGCAGTACTTC
v_call: TRBV27; j_call: TRBJ2-1; clone_size: NA; d_call: TRBD1; cdr3_aa: CASSERDSSYNEQFF; cdr3_nt: TGTGCCAGCAGCGAAAGGGACAGCTCCTACAATGAGCAGTTCTTC
v_call: TRBV10-2; j_call: TRBJ1-4; clone_size: NA; d_call: NA; cdr3_aa: CASSESGGSGEKLFF; cdr3_nt: TGCGCCAGCAGTGAGTCGGGGGGGTCCGGTGAAAAACTGTTTTTT